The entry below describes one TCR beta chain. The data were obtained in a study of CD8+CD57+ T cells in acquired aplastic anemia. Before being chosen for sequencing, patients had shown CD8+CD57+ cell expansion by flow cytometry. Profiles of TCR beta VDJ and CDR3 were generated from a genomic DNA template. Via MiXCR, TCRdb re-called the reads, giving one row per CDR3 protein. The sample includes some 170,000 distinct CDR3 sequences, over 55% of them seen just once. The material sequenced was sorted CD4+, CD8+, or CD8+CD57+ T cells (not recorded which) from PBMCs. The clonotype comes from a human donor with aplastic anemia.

The CDR3 sequence: CATSDSWIDTFTDTQYF. The CDR3 DNA reads as TGTGCCACCAGTGATTCCTGGATTGACACCTTCACAGATACGCAGTATTTT. The chain is built from TRBV24-1 and TRBJ2-3; D unclear. Germline V gives CDR1 KGHDR, CDR2 SFDVKD. V lost 2 bases to trimming and J lost 2 bases, with 16 bases between them. The CDR3 runs 17 residues.